This T cell receptor beta chain derives from a study of cytotoxic CD8 clonotypes in ibrutinib-treated CLL. Concerning this clone: No antigen is known for it.

J gave up 6 bases and V 6 bases, and 8 bases lay outside the gene matches. The CDR3 is 16 residues long. CDR1 and CDR2 (germline): MDHEN, SYDVKM. Deep sequencing aimed at 1 in 200,000 to 1 in 1 million T cells' resolution. Sequencing was performed with immunoSEQ multiplex PCR; in TCRdb, only in-frame clones are kept and a portion is missing. This table has under 150,000 clones, approximately 81% appearing once. Whole-study findings and limits: Higher clonality was seen at ibrutinib response and a return toward baseline at progression. Clonality (at baseline) was higher than in age-matched healthy donors and tracked circulating CD8+ T-cell counts. Public clonotypes were rare and shrank or held steady on treatment.

The sequencing here drew on PBMCs, taken after 24 months of ibrutinib treatment. This chain links TRBV28 with TRBJ1-4; 12 bases are a match to TRBD1. The source of this sequence is a human donor with chronic lymphocytic leukemia. This CDR3 is CASRGGTGGLYEKLFF. The CDR3 nucleotides are TGTGCCAGCAGGGGAGGGACAGGGGGCCTTTATGAAAAACTGTTTTTT.